This T cell receptor beta chain derives from a study of blood T cell repertoires in COVID-19 (dated by TCRdb to about 2020). Study-wide context: The collaborator samples originated in the United States, Italy and Spain and spanned the acute and convalescent phases of COVID-19. The prospective study material was composed of cDNA or gDNA derived from T cells, B-cell-depleted T cells, or PBMCs. The dataset comprised deeply sampled blood TCRbeta repertoires from subjects exposed to, actively infected with, or recovered from COVID-19. The repertoires were released in a freely available public database meant as a resource for research on the immune response to SARS-CoV-2. Samples were obtained from the ongoing ImmuneRACE study (first 160 participants) and from approximately 1,200 subjects provided by 6 global collaborators. Sample metadata almost always included a de-identified subject ID, COVID-19 status, age in years and sex. Where HLA class I and class II types were available, the types were taken from metadata supplied by the sample provider, not from assay-based typing. What the study reported, not specific to this receptor: How much clinical and demographic metadata was included differed by source and by participant, and the metadata was provided uncurated.

The immunoSEQ Assay, a bias-controlled multiplex PCR, was used to amplify TCRbeta CDR3 regions from genomic DNA. In the source study's methods: The number of nucleated cells in each sample was estimated from the amplification of reference gene primers within the assay. Sequence reads were collapsed and filtered to measure the absolute abundance of every unique TCRbeta CDR3 rearrangement. For each sample, productive Simpson clonality was calculated by taking the square root of Simpson's diversity index across productive rearrangements. Here the immuneACCESS table is served through TCRdb, limited to in-frame sequences with V and J called. Missing clones are a known gap in these copies; in checked studies unresolved V genes cover under half, and the rest lacks a known reason. The V and J calls and clone size were taken over from that table, and D and trimming were inferred from the DNA. The sample table records over 90,000 clones; approximately 86% of these occur just once. The top ten clonotypes cover under 2% of the sample.

Measured from the cysteine to the phenylalanine, the CDR3 is 14 residues long. Only the CDR3 region is kept as DNA, spanning 42 bases read in frame from base 1. At the junction V is shortened by 6 bases and J by 6 bases; bases outside the gene matches: 2. CDR1 and CDR2, per the germline V gene (reference sequence), are LNHDA and SQIVND. Each collaborating institution followed its own protocols to collect whole blood in K2EDTA tubes. For TCRbeta analysis, collaborator samples were shipped as frozen whole blood, as isolated PBMCs, or as DNA extracted from either sample type. In the case of this clone: Its binding antigen is unknown. No base-level quality is on record; no much larger clone is a single base apart.

This receptor was taken from an older man with acute or convalescent COVID-19. In this chain, TRBV19 is recombined with TRBJ2-2, with 12 middle bases fitting TRBD2. Material: peripheral blood. The DNA sequence reads TGTGCCAGTAGGCCTAGCGGGAGGGCCGGGGAGCTGTTTTTT. This yields the protein CASRPSGRAGELFF.